The rows below give T cell receptor beta chains drawn from one sample of a study of radiotherapy plus CTLA-4 blockade in lung cancer. Measured with immunoSEQ multiplex PCR; TCRdb has only the in-frame clones, and not every one. The table records 35,000 or so clones, approximately 85% of them present only once. The sequencing used peripheral blood, collected from a patient treated with radiotherapy plus ipilimumab. Receptor source: a human donor with non-small cell lung cancer who had stable disease on radiotherapy plus ipilimumab. CDR3s include the opening cysteine and the closing phenylalanine or tryptophan. The order of the fields is D gene, J gene, clone size, V gene, CDR3 protein, CDR3 DNA. The D gene is left open where the match is weak. Clone size appears in some rows only: once, few, many, or a class for an expanded clone.

TRBD2	TRBJ2-7	.	TRBV10-3	CAISASGTSGSPYEQYF	TGTGCCATCAGTGCAAGTGGGACTAGCGGGAGCCCCTACGAGCAGTACTTC
.	TRBJ2-7	.	TRBV2	CASESRGEQYF	TGTGCCAGCGAGAGCAGGGGCGAGCAGTACTTC
TRBD1	TRBJ2-3	.	TRBV7-2	CASSPGGSTDTQYF	TGTGCCAGCAGCCCAGGGGGAAGCACAGATACGCAGTATTTT
TRBD2	TRBJ2-2	.	TRBV2	CASSLASGANTGELFF	TGTGCCAGCAGCCTAGCTAGCGGAGCGAACACCGGGGAGCTGTTTTTT
.	TRBJ2-7	.	TRBV7-2	CASSSEGGYEQYF	TGTGCCAGCAGCTCCGAGGGCGGGTACGAGCAGTACTTC
TRBD1	TRBJ1-4	.	TRBV2	CASSEWGQSTNEKLFF	TGTGCCAGCAGTGAATGGGGACAGTCAACTAATGAAAAACTGTTTTTT
TRBD1	TRBJ2-3	.	TRBV7-2	CASSLGAGGLGFTDTQYF	TGTGCCAGCAGCTTAGGGGCAGGGGGCCTTGGTTTCACAGATACGCAGTATTTT
TRBD1	TRBJ1-1	once	TRBV27	CASKMGQVNTEAFF	TGTGCCAGCAAAATGGGACAGGTGAACACTGAAGCTTTCTTT
TRBD1	TRBJ1-2	few	TRBV7-2	CASTYSRGTDGYTF	TGTGCCAGCACCTACTCTAGGGGGACAGATGGCTACACCTTC
TRBD1	TRBJ2-2	few	TRBV6-5	CASSYRQGSTGELFF	TGTGCCAGCAGTTACCGACAGGGGAGCACCGGGGAGCTGTTTTTT
.	TRBJ2-1	.	TRBV27	CASSPDTRSYNEQFF	TGTGCCAGCAGCCCTGACACTCGCTCCTACAATGAGCAGTTCTTC
TRBD1	TRBJ1-1	once	TRBV13	CASSLLGGWPGYPEAFF	TGTGCCAGCAGCTTACTAGGGGGCTGGCCGGGGTACCCTGAAGCTTTCTTT
TRBD1	TRBJ2-5	medium-sized	TRBV4-3	CASSPPKDRGRGETQYF	TGCGCCAGCAGCCCACCCAAGGACAGGGGTCGGGGGGAGACCCAGTACTTC
.	TRBJ1-2	once	TRBV5-5	CASSLMTPGSYGYTF	TGTGCCAGCAGCTTGATGACACCGGGAAGCTATGGCTACACCTTC
.	TRBJ1-6	.	TRBV14	CASSFTYNSPLHF	TGTGCCAGCAGCTTCACTTATAATTCACCCCTCCACTTT
TRBD1	TRBJ1-4	.	TRBV6-5	CASSLSGQGFEKLFF	TGTGCCAGCAGCCTTTCGGGACAGGGTTTTGAAAAACTGTTTTTT
TRBD2	TRBJ2-7	.	TRBV19	CASSISSGSEQYF	TGTGCCAGTAGTATCAGTAGCGGGAGCGAGCAGTACTTC
.	TRBJ2-3	.	TRBV7-3	CASSLNSGDTQYF	TGTGCCAGCAGCTTAAATAGTGGAGATACGCAGTATTTT
TRBD2	TRBJ2-1	.	TRBV5-1	CASSLTGTSGRNNEQFF	TGCGCCAGCAGCTTGACCGGGACTAGCGGGAGAAACAATGAGCAGTTCTTC
.	TRBJ2-3	few	TRBV5-6	CASSFKAGTYSTDTQYF	TGTGCCAGCAGCTTCAAGGCGGGGACCTATTCCACAGATACGCAGTATTTT
TRBD1	TRBJ1-4	.	TRBV27	CASSSTRGGTGTEKLFF	TGTGCCAGCAGTTCGACCCGGGGAGGGACAGGGACCGAAAAACTGTTTTTT
TRBD1	TRBJ2-3	.	TRBV5-6	CASSLPTGSRDTQYF	TGTGCCAGCAGCTTGCCGACAGGGAGTCGGGATACGCAGTATTTT
.	TRBJ1-4	.	TRBV19	CASDGGWGRGEKLFF	TGTGCCAGTGATGGGGGCTGGGGACGCGGTGAAAAACTGTTTTTT
.	TRBJ1-5	.	TRBV19	CASSWGQGSNQPQHF	TGTGCCAGTAGCTGGGGTCAGGGTAGCAATCAGCCCCAGCATTTT
.	TRBJ2-2	.	TRBV28	CASSLNAPIAGELFF	TGTGCCAGCAGTTTAAATGCCCCAATAGCAGGGGAGCTGTTTTTT
.	TRBJ1-5	.	TRBV18	CASSPATPYSNQPQHF	TGTGCCAGCTCACCGGCGACACCTTATAGCAATCAGCCCCAGCATTTT
.	TRBJ2-7	.	TRBV7-2	CASSADIYEQYF	TGCGCCAGCAGCGCCGACATTTACGAGCAGTACTTC
.	TRBJ2-1	.	TRBV6-6	CASRGPASRILEQFF	TGTGCCAGCAGGGGCCCGGCCTCACGTATCCTTGAGCAGTTCTTC